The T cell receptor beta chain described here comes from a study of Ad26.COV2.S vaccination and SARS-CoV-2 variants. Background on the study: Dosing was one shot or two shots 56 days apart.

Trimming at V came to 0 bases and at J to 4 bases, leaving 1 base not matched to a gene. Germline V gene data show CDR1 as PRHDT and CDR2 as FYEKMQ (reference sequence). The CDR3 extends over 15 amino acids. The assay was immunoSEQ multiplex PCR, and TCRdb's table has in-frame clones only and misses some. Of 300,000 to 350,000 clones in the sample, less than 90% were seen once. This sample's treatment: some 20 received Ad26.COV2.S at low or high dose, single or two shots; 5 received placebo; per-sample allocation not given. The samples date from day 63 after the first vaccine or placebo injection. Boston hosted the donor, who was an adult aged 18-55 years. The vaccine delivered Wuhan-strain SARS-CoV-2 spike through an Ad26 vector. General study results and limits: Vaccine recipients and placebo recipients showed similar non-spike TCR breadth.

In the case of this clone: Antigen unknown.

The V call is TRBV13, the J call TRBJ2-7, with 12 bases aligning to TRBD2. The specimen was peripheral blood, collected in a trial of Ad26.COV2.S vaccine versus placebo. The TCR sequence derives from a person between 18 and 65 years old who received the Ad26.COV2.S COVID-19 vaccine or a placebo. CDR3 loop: CASSLGTSGGYEQYF. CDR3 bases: TGTGCCAGCAGCTTAGGGACTAGCGGGGGATACGAGCAGTACTTC.